These 32 T cell receptor beta chains share one sample of origin, sequenced in a study of OX40 agonist ivuxolimab in advanced cancers. The data were produced by immunoSEQ multiplex PCR, yet TCRdb's version contains in-frame clones alone and is incomplete. Of more than 11,000 clones listed, 70% to 90% are singletons. The sequencing used CD4+ or CD8+ T cells sorted from blood, collected in a trial of the OX40 agonist ivuxolimab. The receptors come from an adult with an advanced solid tumor such as melanoma, head and neck, liver or kidney cancer.

This clone has more than one count but fewer than ten. Here the CDR3 reads CATREGGSLYEQYF. CDR3 in DNA: TGTGCCACCAGGGAAGGGGGTTCCCTCTACGAGCAGTACTTC. V and J are TRBV15 and TRBJ2-7; D might be TRBD1 (6 bases). Germline V gene lookup returns CDR1 LNHNV and CDR2 YYDKDF (reference sequence). This CDR3 is built from 14 residues. Trimming removed 6 bases at V and 3 bases at J, with 15 bases between.

This sequence joins TRBV2 and TRBJ2-3; D unresolved. CDR3 length: 15 amino acids. V lost 7 bases and J lost 4, with 18 bases in between. The V gene's germline CDR1 is SNHLY and CDR2 FYNNEI. CDR3 sequence: CASKANHGEADTQYF. Here the CDR3 DNA reads TGTGCCAGCAAAGCCAACCATGGAGAGGCAGATACGCAGTATTTT.

Here the CDR3 reads CASSLGRNTEAFF. The CDR3 coding sequence is TGTGCCAGCAGTTTGGGCAGGAACACTGAAGCTTTCTTT. This chain links TRBV6-5 with TRBJ1-1; no definite D call. The CDR3 consists of 13 residues. V dropped 4 bases and J dropped 1 base, with 7 bases sitting between them. CDR1 MNHEY and CDR2 SVGAGI come from the germline V gene.

The CDR3 DNA reads TGTGCCAGCACCCCCGGACTAGCGGGAGCCTCCGGGGAGCAGTTCTTC. Protein sequence: CASTPGLAGASGEQFF. The rearrangement joins TRBV27 to TRBJ2-1; TRBD2 aligns across 13 bases. Looked up from germline, CDR1 is MNHEY and CDR2 is SMNVEV (reference sequence). After removal of 7 bases from V and 10 bases from J, the junction contained 13 bases not matched to a gene. This CDR3 region has 16 residues.

This chain connects TRBV21-1 to TRBJ2-1; the DNA was not compared with TRBD2, the D call given in the table. TRBV21-1 is classified as a pseudogene. The CDR3 spans 20 residues. CDR3 sequence: CASSKRGLAGGGLSGNEQFF. The CDR3 nucleotides read TGTGCCAGCAGCAAAAGGGGCCTAGCGGGCGGGGGGTTGTCAGGGAATGAGCAGTTCTTC.

As to this clone: The junction differs from germline at one of its ends, possibly a read error. The chain carries TRBV29-1 and TRBJ2-2, with D maybe TRBD2 (7 bases). CDR1 SQVTM and CDR2 ANQGSEA come from the germline V gene. The length of the CDR3 is 13 residues. The CDR3: CSVECYGGGGAVF. In nucleotides, the CDR3 is TGCAGCGTTGAGTGTTATGGGGGAGGGGGAGCTGTTTTT.

The genes are TRBV14 and TRBJ2-7; weak D call: TRBD2 (7 bases). Per the germline V gene, CDR1 is SGHDN and CDR2 is FVKESK. Trimming removed 1 base from V and 5 bases from J, with 12 bases in between. The length of the CDR3 is 14 residues. The CDR3 nucleotides read TGTGCCAGCAGCCAAGTTCGGGGGGCCAACGAGCAGTACTTC. Protein product: CASSQVRGANEQYF. Complete variable domain (other parts from reference TRBV14 and TRBJ2-7): EAGVTQFPSHSVIEKGQTVTLRCDPISGHDNLYWYRRVMGKEIKFLLHFVKESKQDESGMPNNRFLAERTGGTYSTLKVQPAELEDSGVYFCASSQVRGANEQYFGPGTRLTVT.

The CDR3 nucleotides read TGCGCCAGCAGCCTACCCCTAGCGGGAGGGAACGAGCAGTACTTC. It yields the protein CASSLPLAGGNEQYF. The rearrangement joins TRBV5-1 to TRBJ2-7, with 12 bases that match TRBD2. CDR1 and CDR2 (germline): SGHRS, YFSETQ. This CDR3 is built from 15 residues. The ends lost 4 bases at V and 5 bases at J; junction bases unmatched: 7.

By frequency in the sample, this clone is medium-sized. V and J are TRBV19 and TRBJ2-5, with 8 bases identical to TRBD2. With 5 bases clipped from V and 5 bases from J, the junction kept 10 bases outside the gene matches. This CDR3 is 15 amino acids long. Germline V gives CDR1 LNHDA, CDR2 SQIVND (reference sequence). This CDR3 reads CASSAEREPVETQYF. The CDR3 coding sequence is TGTGCCAGTAGTGCAGAGCGGGAGCCAGTGGAGACCCAGTACTTC.

The J gene is TRBJ2-3, the V gene TRBV4-1, with 13 bases that match TRBD2. With 3 bases clipped from V and 2 bases from J, the junction kept 2 bases outside the gene matches. CDR1 is MGHRA, CDR2 YSYEKL, per germline. This CDR3 comprises 16 residues. In DNA, the CDR3 is TGCGCCAGCAGCCAGGGACTAGCGGGGATCACAGATACGCAGTATTTT. Translation: CASSQGLAGITDTQYF.

CDR3 residues: CASSFSISARYF. For the CDR3, the DNA is TGTGCCAGCAGTTTTAGTATATCGGCGCGGTACTTC. The rearrangement uses TRBV28 and TRBJ2-7; D is uncertain. This CDR3 contains 12 residues. Germline CDR1 MDHEN, CDR2 SYDVKM. V was cut by 3 bases and J by 12 bases, with 15 bases left in between.

V is TRBV7-9 and J is TRBJ1-4; 9 nucleotides line up with TRBD1. In germline, CDR1 is SEHNR, CDR2 FQNEAQ (reference sequence). V lost 1 base to trimming and J lost 15 bases; unmatched junction nucleotides: 9. This CDR3 comprises 14 residues. DNA of the CDR3: TGTGCCAGCAGCTTAGGTACAGGGGGCTCCAGTTTGTTTTTT. Translating gives CASSLGTGGSSLFF.

This chain uses TRBV5-4 with TRBJ2-2; D gene ambiguous. V was trimmed by 4 bases and J by 6 bases, leaving 7 bases between them. This CDR3 spans 12 amino acids. Germline CDR1 reads SGHNT; CDR2 reads YYREEE (reference sequence). This CDR3 is CASSQDAGELFF. CDR3 sequence (DNA): TGTGCCAGCAGCCAAGATGCCGGGGAGCTGTTTTTT.

In DNA, the CDR3 is TGTGCCAGCAGTTACTCTGGGGGAAACATTCAGTACTTC. It codes for CASSYSGGNIQYF. The rearrangement links TRBV6-6 to TRBJ2-4; D is tentatively TRBD1 or TRBD2 (5 bases each). Per the germline V gene, CDR1 is MNHNY and CDR2 is SVGAGI (reference sequence). Trimming removed 0 bases at V and 6 bases at J, with 6 bases between. The CDR3 consists of 13 residues.

The V and J genes are TRBV9 and TRBJ2-5; tentatively, D is TRBD1 or TRBD2 (5 bases each). CDR3 length equals 14 residues. Trimming took off 3 bases at V and 5 bases at J, with 14 bases between the two ends. CDR1 is SGDLS and CDR2 is YYNGEE in the germline V gene. For the CDR3, the DNA is TGTGCCAGCAGCGACGCCGGGACCGAGGAGACCCAGTACTTC. It translates to CASSDAGTEETQYF.

The chain's CDR3 is CASRASKREQFF. Here the CDR3 DNA reads TGTGCCAGCAGGGCCAGCAAGCGGGAGCAGTTCTTC. The V call is TRBV6-6, the J call TRBJ2-1; perhaps TRBD2 as D (5 bases). In germline, CDR1 is MNHNY, CDR2 SVGAGI (reference sequence). There are 12 residues in the CDR3. V was pared by 6 bases and J by 10 bases, with 13 bases between.

Concerning this clone itself: Other DNA sequences in the sample encode the same CDR3. V and J are TRBV28 and TRBJ1-5, with 8 nucleotides matching TRBD1. The length of the CDR3 is 15 residues. Per germline, CDR1 MDHEN and CDR2 SYDVKM. V dropped 2 bases and J dropped 7; count of bases not matched to a gene: 7. For the CDR3, the DNA is TGTGCCAGCAGTTTAGGACAGGGTTTCCGGCAGCCCCAGCATTTT. It yields the protein CASSLGQGFRQPQHF.

V usage is TRBV29-1 and J usage is TRBJ2-7; no clear D. This CDR3 region has 12 residues. Per germline, CDR1 SQVTM and CDR2 ANQGSEA. The germline V and J ends were trimmed by 4 bases and 2 bases, with 9 bases remaining between them. For the CDR3, the DNA is TGCAGCGTTGGGGCCAGCACCTACGAGCAGTACTTC. The encoded protein is CSVGASTYEQYF.

In its sample, this clone was seen once. Other DNA sequences of this sample code for an identical CDR3. The chain links TRBV6-6 to TRBJ2-7; D uncertain. CDR1 and CDR2 from the germline V gene are MNHNY and SVGAGI (reference sequence). V lost 5 bases and J lost 1, with 3 bases in between. CDR3 length: 11 residues. CDR3: CASSDSYEQYF. Here the CDR3 DNA reads TGTGCCAGCAGTGATTCCTACGAGCAGTACTTC.

CDR3 residues: CASSPLSESGTWETQYF. Written as DNA, the CDR3 is TGTGCCAGCTCACCCCTTTCAGAATCCGGGACATGGGAGACCCAGTACTTC. V and J are TRBV18 and TRBJ2-5; D may be TRBD1 (6 bases). Trimming took off 3 bases at V and 5 bases at J, with 22 bases between the two ends. The germline V gene encodes CDR1 KGHSH and CDR2 LQKENI. The length of the CDR3 is 17 residues.

The rearrangement uses TRBV28 and TRBJ1-2; D might be TRBD1 (5 bases). This CDR3 region has 18 residues. The ends were cut back, 2 bases at V and 6 bases at J, with 25 bases in the middle. Germline loops: CDR1 MDHEN, CDR2 SYDVKM. The CDR3 bases are TGTGCCAGCAGTTTAGAGTATGCAGGGTCCCTGGGGGGGGATGGCTACACCTTC. This encodes CASSLEYAGSLGGDGYTF.

By share, this clone counts as medium-sized. This sample also contains other DNA sequences that code for the same CDR3. In DNA form, the CDR3 reads TGCGCCAGCAGCCCGAGGGGACTAGCGGGTGGGGCCGGGGAGCTGTTTTTT. It encodes CASSPRGLAGGAGELFF. The chain links TRBV4-3 to TRBJ2-2; TRBD2 matches at 12 bases. This CDR3 contains 17 residues. Per germline, CDR1 LGHNA and CDR2 YSLEER. V lost 4 bases, J lost 6 bases, and 9 bases stayed unmatched.

The J gene is TRBJ2-7, the V gene TRBV28, with 10 bases that match TRBD2. The CDR3 has 14 amino acids. J gave up 3 bases and V 4 bases, and 3 bases lay outside the gene matches. Germline lookup yields CDR1 MDHEN and CDR2 SYDVKM. As DNA, the CDR3 is TGTGCCAGCAGTTCCTTAGCGGGAGGCTACGAGCAGTACTTC. It yields the protein CASSSLAGGYEQYF.

This clone occurred a few times. The chain uses TRBV7-2 and TRBJ2-7; D possibly matches TRBD1 or TRBD2 (6 bases each). Germline V gene sequence: CDR1 SGHTA, CDR2 FQGNSA. This CDR3 has 12 amino acids. V dropped 1 base and J dropped 10 bases, with 11 bases sitting between them. CDR3 sequence (DNA): TGTGCCAGCAGCTTAGAGAGGGGGGTACAGTACTTC. It yields the protein CASSLERGVQYF.

Sample share makes this clone large. The chain recombines TRBV13 with TRBJ2-3; D is unresolved. The CDR3 runs to 15 residues. The germline V gene has CDR1 PRHDT and CDR2 FYEKMQ (reference sequence). The V end was cut by 5 bases, the J end by 2 bases, with 14 bases between. CDR3 protein: CASSLSPGVTDTQYF. The CDR3, as DNA: TGTGCCAGCAGCCTCTCGCCGGGCGTCACAGATACGCAGTATTTT. Filled out from reference TRBV13 and TRBJ2-3, the complete variable domain reads AAGVIQSPRHLIKEKRETATLKCYPIPRHDTVYWYQQGPGQDPQFLISFYEKMQSDKGSIPDRFSAQQFSDYHSELNMSSLELGDSALYFCASSLSPGVTDTQYFGPGTRLTVL.

V is TRBV10-3 and J is TRBJ2-5, with a tentative D call TRBD2 (6 bases). CDR3 length equals 12 residues. Deletions cut 11 bases from V and 4 bases from J, with 14 bases between. Germline CDR1 is ENHRY and CDR2 is SYGVKD. CDR3 loop: CAPWGSGETQYF. CDR3 nucleotide sequence: TGTGCCCCTTGGGGTAGCGGAGAGACCCAGTACTTC.

The rearrangement uses TRBV27 and TRBJ2-1, with 9 bases fitting TRBD2. V lost 5 bases, J lost 6 bases, and 5 bases stayed unmatched. This CDR3 region has 14 residues. Per the germline V gene, CDR1 is MNHEY and CDR2 is SMNVEV (reference sequence). CDR3 residues: CASSGTSYGNEQFF. DNA of the CDR3: TGTGCCAGCAGTGGGACTAGCTACGGCAATGAGCAGTTCTTC.

The V gene is TRBV5-4, the J gene TRBJ2-1, with 8 bases fitting TRBD2. Germline lookup yields CDR1 SGHNT and CDR2 YYREEE (reference sequence). This CDR3 has 16 residues. J was trimmed by 7 bases and V by 3 bases; bases with no gene match: 12. Here the CDR3 DNA reads TGTGCCAGCAGCTCCTGGGGACTAGTGGTTCGGAATGAGCAGTTCTTC. Its protein product is CASSSWGLVVRNEQFF.

V is TRBV14 and J is TRBJ2-5; 14 bases line up with TRBD2. In germline, CDR1 is SGHDN, CDR2 FVKESK. Trimming at V came to 1 base and at J to 5 bases, leaving 9 bases not matched to a gene. This CDR3 region has 18 residues. The CDR3 DNA sequence: TGTGCCAGCAGCCAAGGACTAGCGGGAGGGCCCTCCTGGGAGACCCAGTACTTC. Translating gives CASSQGLAGGPSWETQYF.

This clone was observed a single time. The chain has TRBV7-3 and TRBJ2-1; 11 positions match TRBD2. Germline CDR1 reads SGHTA; CDR2 reads FQGTGA. The CDR3 length is 16 residues. J gave up 3 bases and V 2 bases, and 3 bases lay outside the gene matches. The CDR3 DNA is TGTGCCAGCAGCTTAGGGGGGACTAGCGGCTACAATGAGCAGTTCTTC. Amino acids: CASSLGGTSGYNEQFF.

The V and J genes are TRBV5-4 and TRBJ2-7; TRBD1 matches 10 bases. Germline CDR1 SGHNT, CDR2 YYREEE (reference sequence). Unmatched junction bases numbered 8, after V lost 4 bases and J lost 7 bases. The CDR3 totals 14 residues. CDR3 amino acids: CASSPMTGGREQYF. The CDR3, as DNA: TGTGCCAGCAGCCCGATGACAGGGGGCAGAGAGCAGTACTTC. Complete variable domain (other parts from reference TRBV5-4 and TRBJ2-7): ETGVTQSPTHLIKTRGQQVTLRCSSQSGHNTVSWYQQALGQGPQFIFQYYREEENGRGNFPPRFSGLQFPNYSSELNVNALELDDSALYLCASSPMTGGREQYFGPGTRLTVT.

In this sample, this clone is medium-sized (0.01 to 0.1%). The V gene is TRBV4-2, the J gene TRBJ2-7; D gene unclear. Trimming removed 0 bases at V and 4 bases at J, with 7 bases between. This CDR3 spans 13 amino acids. Looked up from germline, CDR1 is LGHNA and CDR2 is YNFKEQ. CDR3 sequence (DNA): TGTGCCAGCAGCCAAGAGGCAGGTTACGAGCAGTACTTC. It translates to CASSQEAGYEQYF.